This T cell receptor beta chain emerged from a study of technical replicates of blood from a few donors. Clones were sequenced by immunoSEQ multiplex PCR, and TCRdb holds only the in-frame ones, with some missing. Of tens of thousands of clones in the sample, 94% were seen once. V gave up 2 bases and J gave up 1 base; unmatched junction bases: 8. The CDR3 totals 19 residues. Germline V gene sequence: CDR1 SGHAT, CDR2 FQNNGV. The sequenced sample consisted of T cells isolated from PBMCs. The receptor comes from a human donor in good health. This sequence joins TRBV11-2 and TRBJ2-6, with 10 bases fitting TRBD1. DNA of the CDR3: TGTGCCAGCAGCTTAAGGCCCGGGACAGGGGAATCTGGGGCCAACGTCCTGACTTTC. Translated, it gives CASSLRPGTGESGANVLTF.